These 28 T cell receptor beta chains originate from one sample sequenced in a study of cytomegalovirus exposure and HLA in healthy donors. In the PCR, 60 Vbeta and 13 Jbeta primers were used. The data were produced by immunoSEQ multiplex PCR, yet TCRdb's version contains in-frame clones alone and is incomplete. The sample shows 120,000 or so clones, 70% to 85% of them seen only once. Sample: PBMCs. These receptors all come from a man aged 50-59 years in good health and CMV-seropositive.

The J gene is TRBJ2-1, the V gene TRBV7-8; the match to TRBD1 covers 11 bases. Germline V gene data show CDR1 as SGHVS and CDR2 as FQNEAQ. This CDR3 region has 16 residues. With V trimmed by 3 bases and J by 0 bases, 1 base remained unmatched. The CDR3 sequence: CASSFGTGGSYNEQFF. As DNA, the CDR3 is TGTGCCAGCAGCTTCGGGACAGGGGGCTCCTACAATGAGCAGTTCTTC.

The chain recombines TRBV10-3 with TRBJ2-7, with TRBD1 as a possible D gene (6 bases). The V end lost 2 bases, the J end lost 6 bases, and 8 bases lay between the germline ends. CDR1 is ENHRY, CDR2 SYGVKD, per germline. This CDR3 has 12 residues. Here the CDR3 DNA reads TGTGCCATCAGTGAGAGGGGGAGCGAGCAGTACTTC. Translating gives CAISERGSEQYF.

The V call is TRBV5-4, the J call TRBJ2-3, with 10 bases lining up with TRBD2. This CDR3 spans 15 amino acids. The V segment lost 5 bases and the J segment 3 bases; nucleotides outside the gene matches: 6. CDR1 and CDR2 from the germline V gene are SGHNT and YYREEE (reference sequence). Here the CDR3 reads CASRSSGSRTDTQYF. The CDR3 DNA follows: TGTGCCAGCAGATCTAGCGGGAGTAGGACAGATACGCAGTATTTT.

The V gene is TRBV7-2, the J gene TRBJ2-5; D is perhaps TRBD2 (6 bases). Trimming stripped 5 bases from V and 6 bases from J, with 19 bases between. This CDR3 region has 15 residues. CDR1 and CDR2 (germline): SGHTA, FQGNSA. The CDR3 DNA reads TGTGCCAGCAGCCCCCCCGCGGGGAGGAAGAAGACCCAGTACTTC. This sequence encodes CASSPPAGRKKTQYF.

V gene TRBV11-2 combines with J gene TRBJ1-1; a weak D match, TRBD1 (5 bases). This CDR3 comprises 15 residues. Germline CDR1 reads SGHAT; CDR2 reads FQNNGV. The germline V and J ends were trimmed by 3 bases and 5 bases, with 16 bases remaining between them. The CDR3 loop reads CASSFEGRAGTEAFF. The CDR3 coding sequence is TGTGCCAGCAGCTTTGAGGGACGGGCGGGAACTGAAGCTTTCTTT.

This clone was seen a few times. The rearrangement joins TRBV19 to TRBJ2-7; weak D call: TRBD1 (6 bases). V lost 10 bases and J lost 4, with 17 bases in between. Germline V gives CDR1 LNHDA, CDR2 SQIVND (reference sequence). The CDR3 covers 13 residues. The DNA of the CDR3 is TGTGCCACCCGGGACAAGGTCCGTTACGAGCAGTACTTC. Encoded protein: CATRDKVRYEQYF.

The V gene is TRBV4-2, the J gene TRBJ1-1, with D perhaps matching TRBD1 (5 bases). The CDR3 totals 14 residues. Per germline, CDR1 LGHNA and CDR2 YNFKEQ. V was clipped by 0 bases and J by 7 bases, with 12 bases between them. The CDR3 loop is CASSQEGRGGEAFF. CDR3 in DNA: TGTGCCAGCAGCCAAGAGGGGAGGGGCGGTGAAGCTTTCTTT.

This chain uses TRBV19 with TRBJ1-1, with 11 bases aligning to TRBD1. Unmatched junction bases numbered 14, after V lost 6 bases and J lost 5 bases. The V gene's germline CDR1 is LNHDA and CDR2 SQIVND (reference sequence). CDR3 length: 17 residues. CDR3 nucleotides: TGTGCCAGTAGAACCGGGACAGGGGGAACTTTGCGGACTGAAGCTTTCTTT. It yields the protein CASRTGTGGTLRTEAFF.

This clone was recorded once. The chain is built from TRBV19 and TRBJ1-2; tentatively, D is TRBD1 (6 bases). CDR1 LNHDA and CDR2 SQIVND come from the germline V gene (reference sequence). Trimming shortened V by 8 bases and J by 10 bases, and 26 bases separated the two germline ends. This CDR3 has 15 amino acids. The CDR3 DNA follows: TGTGCCAGTCAACCCACTTCGGCAGGGGAATCCTCCTACACCTTC. This gives the protein CASQPTSAGESSYTF.

This clone was recorded a few times. V is TRBV27 and J is TRBJ2-5; TRBD2 matches at 12 bases. V was clipped by 4 bases and J by 4 bases; unmatched bases: 7. CDR3 length: 16 amino acids. CDR1 MNHEY and CDR2 SMNVEV come from the germline V gene (reference sequence). The CDR3 loop is CASSSASGRASETQYF. CDR3 coding DNA: TGTGCCAGCAGTTCTGCTAGCGGGAGGGCCTCAGAGACCCAGTACTTC.

Comment on this clone: Other DNA sequences in this sample translate to the same CDR3. The gene calls are TRBV6-1 and TRBJ2-3; 8 bases are a match to TRBD2. Germline CDR1 reads MNHNS; CDR2 reads SASEGT. The CDR3 is 15 amino acids. The junction had 9 bases not matched to a gene; V was cut back by 6 bases and J by 4 bases. CDR3 sequence reads: CASSENGGGPDTQYF. In DNA, the CDR3 is TGTGCCAGCAGCGAAAACGGGGGGGGGCCAGATACGCAGTATTTT.

The CDR3 is CASSRTHTGTGLMNTEAFF. The DNA for the CDR3 is TGTGCCAGCAGCCGAACCCATACCGGGACAGGGCTCATGAACACTGAAGCTTTCTTT. The chain uses TRBV7-2 and TRBJ1-1, with 9 bases identical to TRBD1. The CDR3 has 19 residues. The ends lost 5 bases at V and 0 bases at J; junction bases unmatched: 16. CDR1 is SGHTA, CDR2 FQGNSA, per germline. Full variable domain (rest looked up from reference TRBV7-2 and TRBJ1-1): GAGVSQSPSNKVTEKGKDVELRCDPISGHTALYWYRQSLGQGLEFLIYFQGNSAPDKSGLPSDRFSAERTGGSVSTLTIQRTQQEDSAVYLCASSRTHTGTGLMNTEAFFGQGTRLTVV.

The J gene is TRBJ2-1, the V gene TRBV7-3, with 8 bases matching TRBD2. V gave up 3 bases and J gave up 7 bases; unmatched junction bases: 8. CDR1 and CDR2 from the germline V gene are SGHTA and FQGTGA. The CDR3 length is 15 residues. CDR3 in DNA: TGTGCCAGCAGCTTTTTCCAGCGGGGGCATAATGAGCAGTTCTTC. Translated: CASSFFQRGHNEQFF.

The rearrangement joins TRBV11-2 to TRBJ1-1, with 7 positions matching TRBD1. The germline CDR1 and CDR2 sequences are SGHAT and FQNNGV. This CDR3 comprises 12 residues. V dropped 4 bases and J dropped 11; count of bases not matched to a gene: 7. CDR3 sequence reads: CASSSAGQVAFF. In DNA form, the CDR3 reads TGTGCCAGCAGCTCGGCTGGACAGGTTGCTTTCTTT.

Only a few counts were recorded for this clone. The chain employs TRBV14 and TRBJ1-6; tentatively, D is TRBD1 (5 bases). V was cut by 0 bases and J by 10 bases, with 16 bases left in between. Germline V gene lookup returns CDR1 SGHDN and CDR2 FVKESK. CDR3 size: 16 residues. CDR3 DNA: TGTGCCAGCAGCCAAGACGGGGGGAGGCGAGAGTCACCCCTCCACTTT. Amino acids: CASSQDGGRRESPLHF.

The chain uses TRBV9 and TRBJ2-1; TRBD2 aligns across 12 bases. V was clipped by 1 base and J by 5 bases; unmatched bases: 10. The CDR3 contains 18 residues. Germline CDR1 SGDLS, CDR2 YYNGEE. The CDR3 is CASSVSTSGGMRDNEQFF. In DNA, the CDR3 is TGTGCCAGCAGCGTATCGACTAGCGGGGGCATGAGGGACAATGAGCAGTTCTTC.

J is TRBJ1-1 and V is TRBV7-2, with D perhaps matching TRBD1 (5 bases). V was shortened by 5 bases and J by 2 bases, with 12 bases between the two germline ends. This CDR3 is built from 14 residues. CDR1 SGHTA and CDR2 FQGNSA come from the germline V gene. The CDR3 loop is CASSLDSPNTEAFF. CDR3 sequence (DNA): TGTGCCAGCAGCCTAGACAGCCCAAACACTGAAGCTTTCTTT.

V is TRBV7-6 and J is TRBJ1-6; 7 bases agree with TRBD1. The CDR3 runs to 17 residues. The germline gives CDR1 SGHVS, CDR2 FNYEAQ. The junction had 11 bases not matched to a gene; V was cut back by 6 bases and J by 3 bases. The CDR3 DNA follows: TGTGCCAGCAGTCTCTTGTCCCGGGACAGCTATAATTCACCCCTCCACTTT. It specifies CASSLLSRDSYNSPLHF.

The chain employs TRBV5-1 and TRBJ1-4; 9 nucleotides agree with TRBD1. Germline CDR1 SGHRS, CDR2 YFSETQ. The CDR3 length is 15 residues. V gave up 4 bases and J gave up 6 bases; unmatched junction bases: 7. CDR3 protein: CASSGGQGWDEKLFF. CDR3 bases: TGCGCCAGCAGCGGAGGACAGGGGTGGGATGAAAAACTGTTTTTT.

The chain uses TRBV6-5 and TRBJ1-1; D may be TRBD1 (6 bases). V was cut by 2 bases and J by 8 bases, with 15 bases left in between. Germline CDR1 and CDR2: MNHEY and SVGAGI. The CDR3 consists of 14 residues. As DNA, the CDR3 is TGTGCCAGCAGTTACAACCCGAGGGGGTCCGAAGCTTTCTTT. Translated, it gives CASSYNPRGSEAFF.

The CDR3: CASSLESRGGTGGTGTNEKLFF. CDR3 DNA: TGCGCCAGCAGCTTGGAGTCCCGTGGCGGGACAGGGGGTACGGGAACTAATGAAAAACTGTTTTTT. The V and J genes are TRBV5-1 and TRBJ1-4; TRBD1 agrees at 11 bases. The germline V gene has CDR1 SGHRS and CDR2 YFSETQ. The CDR3 spans 22 residues. Unmatched junction bases numbered 17, after V lost 0 bases and J lost 1 base.

This clone occurred once. The chain has TRBV5-1 and TRBJ2-7; 9 nucleotides match TRBD2. CDR1 is SGHRS and CDR2 is YFSETQ in the germline V gene. The CDR3 is made up of 17 amino acids. After removal of 0 bases from V and 7 bases from J, the junction contained 14 bases not matched to a gene. The CDR3 sequence: CASSLEGTSKWSSEQYF. The CDR3 bases are TGCGCCAGCAGCTTGGAGGGGACTAGCAAGTGGTCGTCGGAGCAGTACTTC.

This clone has just a few counts. The chain recombines TRBV6-5 with TRBJ1-6; 7 bases line up with TRBD1. This CDR3 has 16 amino acids. After removal of 4 bases from V and 11 bases from J, the junction contained 14 bases not matched to a gene. Germline CDR1 MNHEY, CDR2 SVGAGI. The CDR3: CASSFSTTGLKAPLHF. CDR3 bases: TGTGCCAGCAGTTTTTCGACGACAGGGTTGAAGGCACCCCTCCACTTT.

The rearrangement links TRBV5-6 to TRBJ1-1; D is perhaps TRBD1 (5 bases). This CDR3 has 14 amino acids. Germline V gene sequence: CDR1 SGHDT, CDR2 YYEEEE. V was cut by 0 bases and J by 1 base, with 7 bases left in between. The CDR3 loop is CASSLAGGNTEAFF. Written as DNA, the CDR3 is TGTGCCAGCAGCTTGGCCGGGGGGAACACTGAAGCTTTCTTT.

This clone has only a few counts. The chain is built from TRBV9 and TRBJ2-7, with 10 bases matching TRBD2. V lost 4 bases to trimming and J lost 5 bases; unmatched junction nucleotides: 9. The CDR3 has 15 amino acids. From germline, CDR1 is SGDLS and CDR2 YYNGEE. The CDR3 coding sequence is TGTGCCAGCAGCCCGTCAGCGGGAGGGCTCGACGAGCAGTACTTC. It specifies CASSPSAGGLDEQYF. The full variable domain, its missing parts supplied by reference TRBV9 and TRBJ2-7, is DSGVTQTPKHLITATGQRVTLRCSPRSGDLSVYWYQQSLDQGLQFLIQYYNGEERAKGNILERFSAQQFPDLHSELNLSSLELGDSALYFCASSPSAGGLDEQYFGPGTRLTVT.

The DNA of the CDR3 is TGTGCCAGCAGTTTGCTGGGCGGGAATGAGCAGTTCTTC. Translation: CASSLLGGNEQFF. The rearrangement uses TRBV27 and TRBJ2-1; D is perhaps TRBD2 (5 bases). This CDR3 region has 13 residues. Trimming removed 3 bases from V and 7 bases from J, with 10 bases in between. Germline V CDR1 and CDR2: MNHEY, SMNVEV (reference sequence).

In its sample, this clone was seen a few times. V usage is TRBV2 and J usage is TRBJ2-3; D may be TRBD1 (6 bases). Germline loops: CDR1 SNHLY, CDR2 FYNNEI. V shed 8 bases and J shed 4 bases, with 16 bases lying between them. CDR3 length equals 14 residues. The CDR3 DNA sequence: TGTGCCAGCGCGGTTTCAGGGGCCCCAGATACGCAGTATTTT. It is translated as CASAVSGAPDTQYF.

A single count supports this clone. The chain employs TRBV5-1 and TRBJ2-2; D might be TRBD2 (7 bases). V lost 0 bases and J lost 4, with 19 bases in between. In germline, CDR1 is SGHRS, CDR2 YFSETQ. This CDR3 is built from 18 residues. CDR3 DNA sequence: TGCGCCAGCAGCTTGGCCGTTTGGGGGGGGCCCCCCACCGGGGAGCTGTTTTTT. It specifies CASSLAVWGGPPTGELFF.